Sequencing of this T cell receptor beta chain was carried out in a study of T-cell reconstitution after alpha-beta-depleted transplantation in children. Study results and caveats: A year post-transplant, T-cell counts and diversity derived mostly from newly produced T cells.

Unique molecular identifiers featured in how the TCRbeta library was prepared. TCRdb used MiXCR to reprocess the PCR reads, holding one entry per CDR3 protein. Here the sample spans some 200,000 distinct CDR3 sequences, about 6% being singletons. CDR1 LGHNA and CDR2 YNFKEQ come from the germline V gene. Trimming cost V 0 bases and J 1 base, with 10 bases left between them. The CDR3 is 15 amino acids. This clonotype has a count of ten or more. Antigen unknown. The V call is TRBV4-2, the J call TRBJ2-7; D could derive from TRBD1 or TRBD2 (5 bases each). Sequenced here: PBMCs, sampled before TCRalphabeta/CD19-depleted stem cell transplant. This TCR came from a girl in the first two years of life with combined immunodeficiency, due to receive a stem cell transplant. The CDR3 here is CASSQEWGSSYEQYF. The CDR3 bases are TGTGCCAGCAGCCAAGAATGGGGGAGTTCCTACGAGCAGTACTTC.